This T cell receptor beta chain emerged from a study of blood T cell repertoires in COVID-19. Study-level information: The samples span acute and convalescent COVID-19 from the United States, Italy and Spain. Sources were T cells, B-cell-depleted T cells, or PBMCs; the material itself was cDNA or gDNA.

The junction had 8 bases not matched to a gene; V was cut back by 5 bases and J by 8 bases. Germline values: CDR1 MNHEY, CDR2 SMNVEV (reference sequence). This CDR3 comprises 13 residues. Here immunoSEQ multiplex PCR was the method, and the copy in TCRdb shows in-frame clones only, minus some. The top ten clones hold 1.9% of a sample with over 200,000 clones, approximately 84% of them seen once. The TCR sequence derives from a man aged 40-49 years with active or convalescent COVID-19. The chain combines TRBV27 with TRBJ1-2, with 7 bases aligning to TRBD1. Material: peripheral blood. The CDR3 nucleotides are TGTGCCAGCAGTCTCGGGACAGCTCAGGGCTACACCTTC. Protein product: CASSLGTAQGYTF.